The clone carrying this T cell receptor beta chain was observed at least ten times. The data originate from a study of T cells after yellow fever vaccination. Germline loops: CDR1 SGHRS, CDR2 YFSETQ. Trimming took 0 bases from V and 4 from J, leaving 10 bases between them. The CDR3 has 14 residues. MiXCR, applied by TCRdb to the 5' RACE reads, yields one record per CDR3 protein. This table has about 340,000 distinct CDR3 sequences, under 15% appearing once. The sequences come from CD4+ T cells sorted from PBMCs, collected 15 days after the yellow fever booster vaccination. This chain links TRBV5-1 with TRBJ1-2; D is undetermined. The receptor was derived from a man between 18 and 35 years old who received the YFV17D yellow fever vaccine. The CDR3 here is CASSLADVAYGYTF. The CDR3 coding sequence is TGCGCCAGCAGCTTGGCGGATGTTGCCTATGGCTACACCTTC.